The 8 T cell receptor beta chains reported below all come from one sample, sequenced in a study of blood T cells in healthy people across ages. Primed by a sample-barcoded 5' primer and a J-beta primer mix, a second PCR proceeded for 7 to 11 cycles. TCRdb used MiXCR to reprocess the 5' RACE reads, holding one entry per CDR3 protein. The sample has 1.8 million or so distinct CDR3 sequences; around 42% are singletons. The sample was blood. The receptor set was obtained from a human donor in good health.

This clonotype was observed a few times. This chain uses TRBV7-2 with TRBJ2-1; D may correspond to TRBD1 or TRBD2 (6 bases each). Trimming cost V 5 bases and J 4 bases, with 15 bases left between them. The germline V gene has CDR1 SGHTA and CDR2 FQGNSA. CDR3 length equals 15 residues. DNA of the CDR3: TGTGCCAGCAGCCAAGGGGGGCACAGGTACAATGAGCAGTTCTTC. Translation: CASSQGGHRYNEQFF.

This clonotype has only a few counts. The chain joins TRBV5-5 to TRBJ1-2; D is unresolved. This CDR3 has 15 residues. Per the germline V gene, CDR1 is SGHKS and CDR2 is YYEKEE (reference sequence). The germline V and J ends were trimmed by 5 bases and 1 base, with 15 bases remaining between them. CDR3 coding DNA: TGTGCCAGCAGTGTTGACCTTCGCAATAACTATGGCTACACCTTC. The encoded protein is CASSVDLRNNYGYTF.

This clonotype is a singleton in its sample. V and J are TRBV6-1 and TRBJ2-7; 10 nucleotides match TRBD1. The J call may be wrong; the DNA end is better matched by TRBJ2-1. Germline V gene lookup returns CDR1 MNHNS and CDR2 SASEGT. CDR3 length: 18 amino acids. CDR3 amino acids: CATQIRDRGFTLSYEQFF. CDR3 DNA sequence: TGTGCCACCCAAATCCGGGACAGGGGCTTTACACTCTCCTACGAGCAGTTCTTC.

This chain connects TRBV5-1 to TRBJ1-2, with D unresolved. The V end lost 4 bases, the J end lost 7 bases, and 17 bases lay between the germline ends. This CDR3 has 14 amino acids. Germline V gene data show CDR1 as SGHRS and CDR2 as YFSETQ. CDR3 region: CASSNRTFLGGYTF. CDR3 nucleotides: TGCGCCAGCAGCAATAGGACCTTCTTGGGTGGCTACACCTTC.

The V and J genes are TRBV20-1 and TRBJ2-3; tentatively, D is TRBD2 (5 bases). The CDR3 has 13 residues. Germline lookup yields CDR1 DFQATT and CDR2 SNEGSKA (reference sequence). Trimming stripped 7 bases from V and 6 bases from J, with 17 bases between. The CDR3 is CSVSRLAVDTQYF. CDR3 in DNA: TGCAGTGTCAGCAGGCTAGCCGTTGATACGCAGTATTTT.

The V and J genes are TRBV6-2 or TRBV6-3 and TRBJ2-2, with TRBD2 matching over 13 bases. The junction had 4 bases not matched to a gene; V was cut back by 2 bases and J by 1 base. In germline, CDR1 is MNHEY, CDR2 SVGEGT. This CDR3 has 18 residues. Here the CDR3 reads CASSYLRLAGGNTGELFF. CDR3 DNA: TGTGCCAGCAGTTACCTTCGACTAGCGGGGGGGAACACCGGGGAGCTGTTTTTT.

The genes are TRBV7-9 and TRBJ2-7; maybe TRBD1 (6 bases). CDR1 is SEHNR, CDR2 FQNEAQ, per germline (reference sequence). V lost 5 bases and J 2 bases, leaving 22 bases between the germline ends. The CDR3 totals 17 residues. Here the CDR3 reads CASSPKTGPRIAYEQYF. Here the CDR3 DNA reads TGTGCCAGCAGCCCTAAGACAGGCCCTCGTATCGCCTACGAGCAGTACTTC.

The sample holds a few counts of this clonotype. The rearrangement uses TRBV12-3 or TRBV12-4 and TRBJ2-1, with 8 bases matching TRBD2. V was clipped by 5 bases and J by 1 base; unmatched bases: 7. The CDR3 has 16 amino acids. This CDR3 reads CASSTSSGRSYNEQFF. As DNA, the CDR3 is TGTGCCAGCAGTACCTCTAGCGGGCGGTCCTACAATGAGCAGTTCTTC.